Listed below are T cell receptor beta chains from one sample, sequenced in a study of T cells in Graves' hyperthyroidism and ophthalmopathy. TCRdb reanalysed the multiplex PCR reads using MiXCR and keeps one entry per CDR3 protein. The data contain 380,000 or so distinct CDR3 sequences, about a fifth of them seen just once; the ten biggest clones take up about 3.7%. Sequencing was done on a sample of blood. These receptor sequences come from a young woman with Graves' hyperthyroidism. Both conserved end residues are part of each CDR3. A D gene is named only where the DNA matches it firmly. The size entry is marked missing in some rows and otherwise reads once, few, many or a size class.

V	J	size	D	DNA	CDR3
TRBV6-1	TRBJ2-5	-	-	TGTGCCAGCAGTGAAATCCGAGTGAACCAAGAGACCCAGTACTTC	CASSEIRVNQETQYF
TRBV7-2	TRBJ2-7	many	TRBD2	TGTGCCAGCAGCCCCGCCGGGACTAGGGCCTACGAGCAGTACTTC	CASSPAGTRAYEQYF
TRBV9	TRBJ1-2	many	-	TGTGCCAGCAGCGAGGGGTTACTCTATGGCTACACCTTC	CASSEGLLYGYTF
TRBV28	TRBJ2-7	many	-	TGTGCCAGCAGCGCCATCGATAACTACGAGCAGTACTTC	CASSAIDNYEQYF
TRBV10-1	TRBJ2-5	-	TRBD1	TGCGCCAGCAGTGAGGACAGGGGGCGAGAGACCCAGTACTTC	CASSEDRGRETQYF
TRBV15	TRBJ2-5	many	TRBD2	TGTGCCACCAGCAGAGATCTAGCGGGGGCCCAAGAGACCCAGTACTTC	CATSRDLAGAQETQYF
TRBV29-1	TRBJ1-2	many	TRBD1	TGCAGCGTTGAAGAACAGGGGGCGCTTGGTGGCTACACCTTC	CSVEEQGALGGYTF
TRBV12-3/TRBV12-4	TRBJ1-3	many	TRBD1	TGTGCCAGCAGTCCGCGACAGGGGGCGAGAAACACCATATATTTT	CASSPRQGARNTIYF
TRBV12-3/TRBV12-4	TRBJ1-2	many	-	TGTGCCAGCAGTTTCCTAGCCTATGGCTACACCTTC	CASSFLAYGYTF
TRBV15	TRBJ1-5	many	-	TGTGCCACCAGCAGAGATTGGTTGGGGGGGAATAGCAATCAGCCCCAGCATTTT	CATSRDWLGGNSNQPQHF
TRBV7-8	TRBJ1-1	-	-	TGTGCCAGCAGCTTAGGGACAGTGAAGGGTGAAGCTTTCTTT	CASSLGTVKGEAFF
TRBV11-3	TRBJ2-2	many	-	TGTGCCAGCAGTTTCCGGGGTAACACCGGGGAGCTGTTTTTT	CASSFRGNTGELFF
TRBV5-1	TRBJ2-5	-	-	TGCGCCAGCAGGCGTACTGAGTTGGAGACCCAGTACTTC	CASRRTELETQYF
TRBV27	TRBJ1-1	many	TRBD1	TGTGCCAGCAGAAAGGACAGGGGGAACACTGAAGCTTTCTTT	CASRKDRGNTEAFF
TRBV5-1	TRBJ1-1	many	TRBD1	TGCGCCAGCAGCACTGGACAGGGAGGGGCTTTCTTT	CASSTGQGGAFF
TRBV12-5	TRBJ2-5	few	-	TGTGCTAGTACCGGTGGCGGCCCTAGAGAGACCCAGTACTTC	CASTGGGPRETQYF
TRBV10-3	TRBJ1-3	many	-	TGTGCCATCAGTGAGGCACAGCCAGGACACTCTGGAAACACCATATATTTT	CAISEAQPGHSGNTIYF
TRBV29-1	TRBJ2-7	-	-	TGCAGCGTTGGGTCCCCAGGATCATCCTACGAGCAGTACTTC	CSVGSPGSSYEQYF
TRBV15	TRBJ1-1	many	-	TGTGCCACCAGCGGACGGGTGGGGGCTGAAGCTTTCTTT	CATSGRVGAEAFF
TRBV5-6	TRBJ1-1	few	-	TGTGCCAGCAGCTTGACAGGTTTGGTGACTGAAGCTTTCTTT	CASSLTGLVTEAFF
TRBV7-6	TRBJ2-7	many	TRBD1	TGTGCCAGCAGCTGGGACAGCTATCTTCTTTACGAGCAGTACTTC	CASSWDSYLLYEQYF
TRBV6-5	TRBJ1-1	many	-	TGTGCCAGCAGTTTCAAAGGCAGGAGAGACACTGAAGCTTTCTTT	CASSFKGRRDTEAFF
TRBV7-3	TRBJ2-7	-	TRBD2	TGTGCCAGCAGCTTAGGTCACGGGAGGTTCTACGAGCAGTACTTC	CASSLGHGRFYEQYF
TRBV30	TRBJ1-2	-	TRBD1	TGTGCCTGCCGGGACAGATACTATGGCTACACCTTC	CACRDRYYGYTF
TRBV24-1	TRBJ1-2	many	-	TGTGCCACCAGTGACCCCGGAGGCTACACCTTC	CATSDPGGYTF
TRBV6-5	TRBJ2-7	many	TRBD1	TGTGCCAGCAGTCCACGGACAGGGATCTACGAGCAGTACTTC	CASSPRTGIYEQYF
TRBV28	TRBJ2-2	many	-	TGTGCCAGCAGTTCTCGGCAGAACACCGGGGAGCTGTTTTTT	CASSSRQNTGELFF